This TCR beta chain was obtained from a study of blood T cell repertoires in COVID-19. Only in-frame clones appear in the TCRdb table, and some are missing; sequencing was by immunoSEQ multiplex PCR. The sample shows 9,000 to 15,000 clones, less than 85% of them seen only once. Per germline, CDR1 SGHTA and CDR2 FQGNSA. V was pared by 1 base and J by 7 bases, with 13 bases between. This CDR3 contains 14 residues. The chain employs TRBV7-2 and TRBJ1-2; D gene unclear. The sample was peripheral blood. The receptor's source is a human donor in a cohort sampled during active COVID-19. Here the CDR3 DNA reads TGTGCCAGCAGCTTAGGAGTTCTTGGTGGTGGCTACACCTTC. Its translation is CASSLGVLGGGYTF.